This T cell receptor (beta chain) was observed in a study of cytomegalovirus exposure and HLA in healthy donors. PCR used 60 Vbeta primers and 13 Jbeta primers. Profiling relied on immunoSEQ multiplex PCR, and the TCRdb table lists in-frame clones only, not all of them. The sample lists approximately 110,000 clones; 60% to 75% were seen once. The sample taken for sequencing was PBMCs. The clonotype comes from a woman aged 50 to 60 in good health and CMV-seropositive.

The CDR3 DNA reads as TGTGCCAGCAGCTTAGAAGGCTCGCTAGCGAGCGAGACCCAGTACTTC. This sequence encodes CASSLEGSLASETQYF. V and J are TRBV7-9 and TRBJ2-5; perhaps TRBD2 as D (6 bases). The CDR3 runs 16 residues. Germline CDR1 is SEHNR and CDR2 is FQNEAQ (reference sequence). Trimming took off 1 base at V and 5 bases at J, with 17 bases between the two ends.